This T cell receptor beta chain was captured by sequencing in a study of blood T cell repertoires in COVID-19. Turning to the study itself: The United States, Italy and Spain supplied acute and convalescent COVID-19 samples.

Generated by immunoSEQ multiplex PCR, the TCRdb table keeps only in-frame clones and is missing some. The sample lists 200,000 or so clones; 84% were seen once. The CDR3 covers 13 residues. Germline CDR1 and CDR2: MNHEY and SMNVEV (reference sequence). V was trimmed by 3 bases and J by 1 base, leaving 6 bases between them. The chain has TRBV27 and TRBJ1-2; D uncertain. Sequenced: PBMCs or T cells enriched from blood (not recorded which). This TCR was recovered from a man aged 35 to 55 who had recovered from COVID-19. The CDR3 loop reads CASSFQNNYGYTF. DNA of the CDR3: TGTGCCAGCAGTTTTCAGAATAACTATGGCTACACCTTC.